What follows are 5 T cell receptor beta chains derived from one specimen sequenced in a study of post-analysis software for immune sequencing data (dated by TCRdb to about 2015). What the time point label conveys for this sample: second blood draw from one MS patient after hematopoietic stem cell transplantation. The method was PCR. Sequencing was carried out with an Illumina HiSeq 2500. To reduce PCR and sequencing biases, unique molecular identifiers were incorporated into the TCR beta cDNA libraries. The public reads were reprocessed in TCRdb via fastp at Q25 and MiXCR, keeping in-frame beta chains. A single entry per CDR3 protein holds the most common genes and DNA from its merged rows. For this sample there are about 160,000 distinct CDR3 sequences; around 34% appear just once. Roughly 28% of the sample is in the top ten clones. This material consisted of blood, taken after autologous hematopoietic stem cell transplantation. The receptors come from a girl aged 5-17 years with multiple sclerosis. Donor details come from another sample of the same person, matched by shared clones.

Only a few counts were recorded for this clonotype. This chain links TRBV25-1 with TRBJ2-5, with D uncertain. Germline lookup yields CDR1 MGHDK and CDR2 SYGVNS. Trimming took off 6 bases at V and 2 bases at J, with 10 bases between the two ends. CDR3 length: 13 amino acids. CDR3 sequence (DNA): TGTGCCAGCAGGAGAGACTTGCAAGAGACCCAGTACTTC. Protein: CASRRDLQETQYF.

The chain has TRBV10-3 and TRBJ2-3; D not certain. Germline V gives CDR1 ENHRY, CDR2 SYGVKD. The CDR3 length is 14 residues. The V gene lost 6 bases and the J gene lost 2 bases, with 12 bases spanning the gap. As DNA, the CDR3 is TGTGCCATCAGGGCCAGTGACAACACAGATACGCAGTATTTT. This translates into CAIRASDNTDTQYF.

CDR3 sequence reads: CASSSRLRTGENSPLHF. The CDR3 region has the DNA TGTGCCAGCAGCTCACGCCTCCGGACAGGGGAGAATTCACCCCTCCACTTT. The rearrangement joins TRBV7-8 to TRBJ1-6; 9 positions match TRBD1. The CDR3 is 17 residues long. With V trimmed by 4 bases and J by 7 bases, 11 bases remained unmatched. The germline CDR1 and CDR2 sequences are SGHVS and FQNEAQ.

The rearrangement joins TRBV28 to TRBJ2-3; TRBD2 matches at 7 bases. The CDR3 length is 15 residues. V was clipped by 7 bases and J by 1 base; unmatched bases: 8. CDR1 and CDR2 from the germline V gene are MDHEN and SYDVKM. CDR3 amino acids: CASTPIGRRTDTQYF. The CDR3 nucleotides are TGTGCCAGCACCCCTATCGGGAGGCGCACAGATACGCAGTATTTT. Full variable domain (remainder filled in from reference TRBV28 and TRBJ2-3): DVKVTQSSRYLVKRTGEKVFLECVQDMDHENMFWYRQDPGLGLRLIYFSYDVKMKEKGDIPEGYSVSREKKERFSLILESASTNQTSMYLCASTPIGRRTDTQYFGPGTRLTVL.

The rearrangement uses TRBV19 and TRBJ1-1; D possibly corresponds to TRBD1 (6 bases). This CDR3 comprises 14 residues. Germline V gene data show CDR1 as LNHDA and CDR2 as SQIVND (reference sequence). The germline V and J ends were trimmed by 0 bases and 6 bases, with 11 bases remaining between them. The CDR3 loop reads CASSIEGAGAEAFF. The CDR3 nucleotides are TGTGCCAGTAGTATAGAGGGGGCAGGGGCTGAAGCTTTCTTT.